This T cell receptor (beta chain) stems from a study of radiation and T cells in renal cell carcinoma. Study-level points and caveats: From baseline, blood top tumor clonotypes peaked at 2 weeks post-radiation. Pretreatment tumor biopsies were lacking, so baseline clonotypes are unknown.

Regarding time point: blood 4 weeks post-SBRT, at nephrectomy. Treatment defined: 15 Gy SBRT to primary tumor, nephrectomy 4 weeks later. After removal of 2 bases from V and 7 bases from J, the junction contained 6 bases not matched to a gene. Germline values: CDR1 SGDLS, CDR2 YYNGEE. The CDR3 is 15 residues long. In the case of this clone: Its antigen is unknown.

Measured with immunoSEQ multiplex PCR; TCRdb has only the in-frame clones, and not every one. The top ten clones hold about 17% of a sample with 120,000 to 150,000 clones, 75% to 90% of them seen once. The sample was blood, taken from a patient whose treatment included radiotherapy and nephrectomy. V and J are TRBV9 and TRBJ1-2, with 12 positions matching TRBD1. The clonotype comes from a woman aged 50 to 60 with renal cell carcinoma. CDR3 DNA sequence: TGTGCCAGCAGCGTGGGACAGGGGGCAGTGCGTGGCTACACCTTC. It specifies CASSVGQGAVRGYTF. Based on the CDR3 plus reference TRBV9 and TRBJ1-2, the full variable domain is DSGVTQTPKHLITATGQRVTLRCSPRSGDLSVYWYQQSLDQGLQFLIQYYNGEERAKGNILERFSAQQFPDLHSELNLSSLELGDSALYFCASSVGQGAVRGYTFGSGTRLTVV.